This is a list of T cell receptor beta chains from one sample in a study of blood T cell dynamics during melanoma immunotherapy. Sequencing used immunoSEQ multiplex PCR; TCRdb keeps in-frame clones, though not all of them. The sample shows more than 8,500 clones, nearly 90% of them seen only once. Sequencing used blood, obtained from a patient treated with checkpoint blockade. The receptors were gathered from a human donor with melanoma. CDR3s include the opening cysteine and the closing phenylalanine or tryptophan. Fields, in order: CDR3 protein, CDR3 DNA, J gene, V gene, D gene, clone size. The D gene is left open where the match is weak. Clone size is stated in some rows and not others, as once, few, many or a class when expanded.

cdr3_aa: CASSLIVQAGEKAFF; cdr3_nt: TGTGCCAGCAGCTTAATCGTACAGGCGGGGGAAAAAGCTTTCTTT; j_call: TRBJ1-1; v_call: TRBV7-8; d_call: .; clone_size: .
cdr3_aa: CASSFGGNYGYTF; cdr3_nt: TGCGCCAGCAGCTTTGGGGGGAACTATGGCTACACCTTC; j_call: TRBJ1-2; v_call: TRBV5-1; d_call: .; clone_size: .
cdr3_aa: CASSLVRGNEQFF; cdr3_nt: TGTGCCAGCAGCTTAGTACGGGGAAATGAGCAGTTCTTC; j_call: TRBJ2-1; v_call: TRBV7-2; d_call: .; clone_size: .
cdr3_aa: CASGEGLAGIYNEQFF; cdr3_nt: TGTGCTAGTGGGGAGGGACTAGCGGGTATCTACAATGAGCAGTTCTTC; j_call: TRBJ2-1; v_call: TRBV12-5; d_call: TRBD2; clone_size: .
cdr3_aa: CASRPHGSRGPSEAFF; cdr3_nt: TGCGCCAGCAGACCCCATGGATCCCGGGGGCCGAGTGAAGCTTTCTTT; j_call: TRBJ1-1; v_call: TRBV4-1; d_call: .; clone_size: .
cdr3_aa: CASSLGQTSLAFF; cdr3_nt: TGTGCCAGCAGCCTTGGACAGACCTCCCTAGCTTTCTTT; j_call: TRBJ1-1; v_call: TRBV7-2; d_call: .; clone_size: .
cdr3_aa: CASSTGIRSNQPQHF; cdr3_nt: TGTGCCAGCAGCACCGGGATCCGGAGCAATCAGCCCCAGCATTTT; j_call: TRBJ1-5; v_call: TRBV2; d_call: .; clone_size: .
cdr3_aa: CASSLNRLVTGELFF; cdr3_nt: TGTGCCAGCAGCTTAAATAGATTGGTCACCGGGGAGCTGTTTTTT; j_call: TRBJ2-2; v_call: TRBV7-9; d_call: .; clone_size: .
cdr3_aa: CASSLAMMGQPQHF; cdr3_nt: TGTGCCAGCAGCTTAGCCATGATGGGCCAGCCCCAGCATTTT; j_call: TRBJ1-5; v_call: TRBV7-9; d_call: .; clone_size: few
cdr3_aa: CASSSHMNTEAFF; cdr3_nt: TGTGCCAGCAGCTCTCATATGAACACTGAAGCTTTCTTT; j_call: TRBJ1-1; v_call: TRBV7-2; d_call: .; clone_size: .
cdr3_aa: CASSQDLEHQETQYF; cdr3_nt: TGCGCCAGCAGCCAAGATTTGGAGCACCAAGAGACCCAGTACTTC; j_call: TRBJ2-5; v_call: TRBV4-1; d_call: .; clone_size: .
cdr3_aa: CATSRATGTPQETQYF; cdr3_nt: TGTGCCACCAGCAGAGCTACCGGGACACCCCAAGAGACCCAGTACTTC; j_call: TRBJ2-5; v_call: TRBV15; d_call: .; clone_size: .
cdr3_aa: CASSYSEQFSSYEQYF; cdr3_nt: TGTGCCAGCAGTTACTCCGAGCAATTCAGCTCCTACGAGCAGTACTTC; j_call: TRBJ2-7; v_call: TRBV6-6; d_call: .; clone_size: .
cdr3_aa: CASSTGGYEQYF; cdr3_nt: TGTGCCAGCAGCACAGGGGGGTACGAGCAGTACTTC; j_call: TRBJ2-7; v_call: TRBV6-5; d_call: TRBD1; clone_size: .
cdr3_aa: CASSFQTGVKETQYF; cdr3_nt: TGTGCCAGCAGCTTTCAGACAGGGGTAAAAGAGACCCAGTACTTC; j_call: TRBJ2-5; v_call: TRBV7-2; d_call: TRBD1; clone_size: few
cdr3_aa: CASSPPPGSEQYF; cdr3_nt: TGTGCCAGCAGCCCCCCCCCGGGAAGCGAGCAGTACTTC; j_call: TRBJ2-7; v_call: TRBV7-2; d_call: .; clone_size: .
cdr3_aa: CASRPTTAHFRAFF; cdr3_nt: TGTGCCAGCAGACCAACTACGGCACATTTCAGAGCTTTCTTT; j_call: TRBJ1-1; v_call: TRBV28; d_call: .; clone_size: .
cdr3_aa: CASSPGGNTEAFF; cdr3_nt: TGTGCCAGCAGCCCCGGAGGGAACACTGAAGCTTTCTTT; j_call: TRBJ1-1; v_call: TRBV27; d_call: .; clone_size: .
cdr3_aa: CASSLGGRGQMNTEAFF; cdr3_nt: TGTGCCAGCAGCTTGGGGGGCAGGGGGCAGATGAACACTGAAGCTTTCTTT; j_call: TRBJ1-1; v_call: TRBV5-4; d_call: TRBD1; clone_size: .
cdr3_aa: CASSPLSNQPQHF; cdr3_nt: TGTGCCAGCAGCCCTCTTAGCAATCAGCCCCAGCATTTT; j_call: TRBJ1-5; v_call: TRBV27; d_call: .; clone_size: .
cdr3_aa: CAWSSRREELFF; cdr3_nt: TGTGCCTGGAGTTCCCGGCGTGAGGAGCTGTTTTTT; j_call: TRBJ2-2; v_call: TRBV30; d_call: .; clone_size: .
cdr3_aa: CASSQDNNQPQHF; cdr3_nt: TGCGCCAGCAGCCAAGACAACAATCAGCCCCAGCATTTT; j_call: TRBJ1-5; v_call: TRBV4-1; d_call: .; clone_size: once
cdr3_aa: CASSSFRGAYEQYF; cdr3_nt: TGTGCCAGCAGTTCCTTCCGGGGGGCCTACGAGCAGTACTTC; j_call: TRBJ2-7; v_call: TRBV2; d_call: TRBD2; clone_size: .
cdr3_aa: CASSLGTSGRGTGELFF; cdr3_nt: TGTGCCAGCAGCTTAGGGACGAGCGGGAGGGGCACCGGGGAGCTGTTTTTT; j_call: TRBJ2-2; v_call: TRBV7-9; d_call: TRBD2; clone_size: .
cdr3_aa: CASTPEAGSYGYTF; cdr3_nt: TGTGCCAGCACCCCGGAGGCGGGGAGCTATGGCTACACCTTC; j_call: TRBJ1-2; v_call: TRBV6-4; d_call: .; clone_size: .
cdr3_aa: CAWSVAVSTDTQYF; cdr3_nt: TGTGCCTGGAGTGTCGCCGTTAGCACAGATACGCAGTATTTT; j_call: TRBJ2-3; v_call: TRBV30; d_call: .; clone_size: .
cdr3_aa: CAWSVSSAGAGYGYTF; cdr3_nt: TGTGCCTGGAGTGTAAGTTCTGCGGGGGCTGGCTATGGCTACACCTTC; j_call: TRBJ1-2; v_call: TRBV30; d_call: .; clone_size: .
cdr3_aa: CASSDQTGINEKLFF; cdr3_nt: TGTGCCAGCAGTGACCAGACAGGTATTAATGAAAAACTGTTTTTT; j_call: TRBJ1-4; v_call: TRBV6-1; d_call: .; clone_size: .